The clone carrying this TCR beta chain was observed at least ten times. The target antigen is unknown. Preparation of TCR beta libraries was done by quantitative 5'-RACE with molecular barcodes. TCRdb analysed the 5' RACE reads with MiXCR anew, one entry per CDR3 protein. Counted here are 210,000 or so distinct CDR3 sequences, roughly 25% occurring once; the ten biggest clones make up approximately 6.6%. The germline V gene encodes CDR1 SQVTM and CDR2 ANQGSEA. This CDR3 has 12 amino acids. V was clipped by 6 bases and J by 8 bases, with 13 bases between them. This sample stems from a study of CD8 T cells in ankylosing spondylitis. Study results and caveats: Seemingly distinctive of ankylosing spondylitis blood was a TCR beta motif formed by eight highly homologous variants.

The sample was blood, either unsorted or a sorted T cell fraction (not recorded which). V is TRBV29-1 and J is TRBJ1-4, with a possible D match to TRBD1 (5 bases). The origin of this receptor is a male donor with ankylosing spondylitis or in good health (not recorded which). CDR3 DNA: TGCAGCGTCGCAAGGGGTTCCGAAAAACTGTTTTTT. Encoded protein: CSVARGSEKLFF.